This T cell receptor beta chain is from a study of shared clonotypes between healthy human individuals. The data were produced by immunoSEQ multiplex PCR, yet TCRdb's version contains in-frame clones alone and is incomplete. Altogether under 1,100,000 clones are present, roughly 70% being singletons, with the ten largest covering 1.5%. The source material was memory CD4+ T cells sorted from blood. The subset is: CD45RA-negative fraction. The sequence derives from a man aged 18 to 30 in good health.

The CDR3: CASSLGGRTSDEQYF. DNA for the CDR3: TGCGCCAGCAGCTTGGGGGGCAGGACGAGTGACGAGCAGTACTTC. The chain links TRBV5-1 to TRBJ2-7; D may be TRBD1 (5 bases). Germline-derived CDR1 and CDR2 are SGHRS and YFSETQ. CDR3 length: 15 amino acids. The germline V and J ends were trimmed by 0 bases and 5 bases, with 15 bases remaining between them. Drawing the rest from reference TRBV5-1 and TRBJ2-7, the complete variable domain is KAGVTQTPRYLIKTRGQQVTLSCSPISGHRSVSWYQQTPGQGLQFLFEYFSETQRNKGNFPGRFSGRQFSNSRSEMNVSTLELGDSALYLCASSLGGRTSDEQYFGPGTRLTVT.